A selection of T cell receptor beta chains follows, all from one sample in a study of siplizumab effects on memory and regulatory T cells. The assay was immunoSEQ multiplex PCR, and TCRdb's table has in-frame clones only and misses some. Among roughly 120,000 clones listed, roughly 94% were seen once. The sample was non-Treg CD4+ T cells sorted from blood. These receptors were obtained from a human donor in good health. The CDR3 runs from the conserved cysteine through the conserved F or W. D genes are given only for firm matches. Where a row states a size, it is once, few, many or the class of an expanded clone; other rows omit it.

abundance | d_gene | j_gene | v_gene | CDR3nt | CDR3aa
. | . | TRBJ1-1 | TRBV10-3 | TGTGCCATCGGTACATCAATCGGGAACACTGAAGCTTTCTTT | CAIGTSIGNTEAFF
. | . | TRBJ2-2 | TRBV27 | TGTGCCAGCAAATTACAGGGGAACACCGGGGAGCTGTTTTTT | CASKLQGNTGELFF
. | TRBD2 | TRBJ2-1 | TRBV6-5 | TGTGCCAGCAGGACCCTAGTCGGGAGGTATGAGCAGTTCTTC | CASRTLVGRYEQFF
. | . | TRBJ2-7 | TRBV19 | TGTGCCAGTAGTATAGAGTCCCGCCTGCCCTACGAGCAGTACTTC | CASSIESRLPYEQYF
. | TRBD2 | TRBJ2-1 | TRBV10-3 | TGTGCCATCAGTGTTAGCGGGAGGGCAAGGAATGAGCAGTTCTTC | CAISVSGRARNEQFF
once | . | TRBJ1-2 | TRBV14 | TGTGCCAGCAGCCAAGGACGGTATGGCTACACCTTC | CASSQGRYGYTF
once | TRBD1 | TRBJ1-6 | TRBV7-2 | TGTGCCAGCAGCCTTCAGGGGGAGTCACCCCTCCACTTT | CASSLQGESPLHF
. | . | TRBJ1-3 | TRBV6-5 | TGTGCCAGCAGTTCGTCCACAGGATCCTCTGGAAACACCATATATTTT | CASSSSTGSSGNTIYF
. | TRBD2 | TRBJ2-3 | TRBV27 | TGTGCCAGCAGTTTACCCGGACTAGCGGGACAAGATACGCAGTATTTT | CASSLPGLAGQDTQYF
. | . | TRBJ2-1 | TRBV10-2 | TGCGCCAGCAGTGACTACCTGAGCTCCTACAATGAGCAGTTCTTC | CASSDYLSSYNEQFF